Listed below are T cell receptor beta chains from one sample, sequenced in a study of blood T cell repertoires in COVID-19. The assay was immunoSEQ multiplex PCR, and TCRdb's table has in-frame clones only and misses some. The table records approximately 230,000 clones, around 90% of them present only once. The material sequenced was peripheral blood. All receptors derive from a man aged 80 or over with acute or convalescent COVID-19. Both conserved end residues are part of each CDR3. Each record gives: J gene, V gene, CDR3 protein.

j_gene: TRBJ1-1
v_gene: TRBV5-5
CDR3aa: CASSLGPGGNTEAFF

j_gene: TRBJ1-1
v_gene: TRBV7-9
CDR3aa: CASSFRQARGGTEAFF

j_gene: TRBJ1-6
v_gene: TRBV19
CDR3aa: CASSMPTPAGRVNSPLHF

j_gene: TRBJ1-4
v_gene: TRBV6-2/TRBV6-3
CDR3aa: CASSYFVNEKLFF

j_gene: TRBJ2-7
v_gene: TRBV28
CDR3aa: CASSLTGLGQEQYF

j_gene: TRBJ2-7
v_gene: TRBV7-9
CDR3aa: CASSWDRAYEQYF

j_gene: TRBJ2-1
v_gene: TRBV7-3
CDR3aa: CASSPSSGRAEVQFF

j_gene: TRBJ2-7
v_gene: TRBV6-7
CDR3aa: CASSPQPSNYEQYF

j_gene: TRBJ2-6
v_gene: TRBV6-5
CDR3aa: CASSRDISGANVLTF

j_gene: TRBJ2-7
v_gene: TRBV7-2
CDR3aa: CASSPSSGRPTREQYF

j_gene: TRBJ2-1
v_gene: TRBV27
CDR3aa: CASSFYSGSSYNEQFF

j_gene: TRBJ2-1
v_gene: TRBV11-2
CDR3aa: CATSADRNYNEQFF

j_gene: TRBJ1-1
v_gene: TRBV27
CDR3aa: CASSRHTGGLNTEAFF

j_gene: TRBJ2-1
v_gene: TRBV19
CDR3aa: CASTPSVSSYNEQFF

j_gene: TRBJ2-2
v_gene: TRBV9
CDR3aa: CASSAGGDFTGELFF

j_gene: TRBJ2-3
v_gene: TRBV28
CDR3aa: CASSPGLAGGRDTQYF

j_gene: TRBJ1-5
v_gene: TRBV19
CDR3aa: CAISTGTGGNQPQHF

j_gene: TRBJ1-5
v_gene: TRBV5-6
CDR3aa: CASSLRPTVSNQPQHF

j_gene: TRBJ1-4
v_gene: TRBV7-9
CDR3aa: CASSPRQNNEKLFF

j_gene: TRBJ1-5
v_gene: TRBV6-5
CDR3aa: CATLFRDQPQHF

j_gene: TRBJ1-3
v_gene: TRBV27
CDR3aa: CASSLVQGNTIYF

j_gene: TRBJ2-7
v_gene: TRBV7-3
CDR3aa: CASSLSPDRADEQYF

j_gene: TRBJ2-7
v_gene: TRBV6-6
CDR3aa: CASSQGDSKTYEQYF

j_gene: TRBJ2-1
v_gene: TRBV7-2
CDR3aa: CASSPLSVEQFF